The rows below give T cell receptor beta chains drawn from one sample of a study of OX40 agonist ivuxolimab in advanced cancers. The protocol was immunoSEQ multiplex PCR, while the TCRdb copy is restricted to in-frame clones and leaves out a portion. There are more than 50,000 clones in the sample; approximately 89% occur only once, and around 5% lies in the top ten. The sequencing here drew on CD4+ or CD8+ T cells sorted from blood, taken in a trial of the OX40 agonist ivuxolimab. The receptors stem from an adult with an advanced solid tumor such as melanoma, head and neck, liver or kidney cancer. Each CDR3 is given with its conserved first and last residue.

>TRBJ1-2|TRBV19
CASSIINSYGYTF
>TRBJ1-5|TRBV6-1
CASSEGANQPQHF
>TRBJ1-2|TRBV10-2
CASIYLRTGGDYGYTF
>TRBJ2-3|TRBV19
CASSNGGGLRGTDTQYF
>TRBJ1-1|TRBV7-9
CASSSPFFGTEAFF
>TRBJ2-2|TRBV5-4
CASSLGASNTGELFF
>TRBJ1-1|TRBV6-6
CASSDRPGGRAFF
>TRBJ2-5|TRBV11-2
CASSPRDRETQYF
>TRBJ2-1|TRBV11-2
CASRPTPGTAVF
>TRBJ2-1|TRBV19
CASSIVNSANEQFF
>TRBJ2-2|TRBV27
CASSFWQGRTGELFF
>TRBJ2-6|TRBV27
CASSLSLGVFGANVLTF
>TRBJ1-5|TRBV2
CASSEGRGGRNQPQHF
>TRBJ2-5|TRBV20-1
CSAVQEAQYF
>TRBJ2-2|TRBV11-2
CASSLWSGSGSGELFF
>TRBJ2-2|TRBV9
CASSVAATRTANTGELFF
>TRBJ2-3|TRBV9
CASSVARSGRVTDTQYF
>TRBJ2-1|TRBV11-3
CASSFGGPYNEQFF
>TRBJ2-7|TRBV11-2
CASSPAGRPYEQYF
>TRBJ1-5|TRBV4-2
CASSQATSGDQPQHF
>TRBJ2-3|TRBV7-9
CASSLVGGSTDTQYF
>TRBJ2-1|TRBV30
CAWRSTSGRASWNEQFF
>TRBJ2-7|TRBV28
CASSTRFYEQYF
>TRBJ1-5|TRBV5-1
CASSPDSLNQPQHF
>TRBJ1-5|TRBV9
CASSVSDSYNQPQHF
>TRBJ2-7|TRBV2
CASSAVQGGGQYF
>TRBJ1-4|TRBV5-8
CASSWISGEHREKLFF
>TRBJ1-2|TRBV30
CAWRSPGPSSGYTF
>TRBJ2-7|TRBV9
CASSVASGSYEQYF
>TRBJ1-1|TRBV18
CASFRQFGDTEAFF
>TRBJ1-1|TRBV4-1
CASSQAGSNTEAFF
>TRBJ1-2|TRBV5-1
CASSSGTAPNYGYTF
>TRBJ2-3|TRBV30
CAWSVGGSTDTQYF
>TRBJ1-6|TRBV7-9
CASRETRSPRNNSPLHF
>TRBJ2-1|TRBV5-6
CASSLGDYNEQFF
>TRBJ2-2|TRBV14
CASSRARLALDTGELFF
>TRBJ1-3|TRBV11-2
CASRARNSGNTIYF
>TRBJ2-7|TRBV2
CASSVVLGGVQYF
>TRBJ2-2|TRBV6-1
CASSEAQGAAGELFF
>TRBJ1-3|TRBV7-8
CASSLLRQRERNTIYF
>TRBJ2-7|TRBV18
CASSLRTSGGSYEQYF
>TRBJ2-7|TRBV6-1
CASSLYRVGYEQYF
>TRBJ2-1|TRBV5-1
CASSQGLAGGNNEQFF
>TRBJ1-5|TRBV6-6
CASSYAMFREQTQHF
>TRBJ2-7|TRBV30
CAWIQGDEQYF
>TRBJ2-1|TRBV10-3
CAIRGAEAGRSYNEQFF
>TRBJ1-1|TRBV7-8
CASSPLRQTSNTEAFF
>TRBJ1-4|TRBV27
CASSLPGEKKLFF
>TRBJ1-1|TRBV6-5
CASSYSGGITEAFF
>TRBJ2-3|TRBV14
CASSQGLAVRTDTQYF